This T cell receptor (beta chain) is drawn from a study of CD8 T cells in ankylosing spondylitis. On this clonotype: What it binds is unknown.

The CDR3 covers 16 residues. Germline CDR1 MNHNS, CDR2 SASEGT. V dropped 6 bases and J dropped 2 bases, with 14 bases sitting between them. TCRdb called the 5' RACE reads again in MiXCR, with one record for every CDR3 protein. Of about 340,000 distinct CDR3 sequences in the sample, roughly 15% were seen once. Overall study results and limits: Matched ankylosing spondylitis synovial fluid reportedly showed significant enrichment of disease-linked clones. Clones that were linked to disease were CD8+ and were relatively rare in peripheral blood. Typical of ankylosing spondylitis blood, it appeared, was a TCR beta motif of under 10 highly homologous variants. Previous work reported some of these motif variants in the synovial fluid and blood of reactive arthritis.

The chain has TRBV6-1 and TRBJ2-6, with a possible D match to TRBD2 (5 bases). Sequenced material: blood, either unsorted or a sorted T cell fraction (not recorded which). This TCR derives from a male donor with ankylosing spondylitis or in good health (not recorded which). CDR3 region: CASRALREPGANVLTF. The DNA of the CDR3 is TGTGCCAGCAGGGCCCTGAGGGAACCTGGGGCCAACGTCCTGACTTTC.